This passage covers 18 T cell receptor beta chains from one sample sequenced in a study of OX40 agonist ivuxolimab in advanced cancers. To prepare the library, the immunoSEQ multiplex PCR assay was applied. The table comes from immuneACCESS by way of TCRdb, which keeps in-frame sequences with V and J called. Part of the clones is missing from these tables; in studies checked, under half for an unresolved V gene and the rest for unknown reasons. The sample records 65,000 to 90,000 clones, roughly four fifths of which are singletons. The top ten constitute more than 4.5% of the sample. Sample: CD4+ or CD8+ T cells sorted from blood, taken in a trial of the OX40 agonist ivuxolimab. The receptors here all came from an adult with an advanced solid tumor such as melanoma, head and neck, liver or kidney cancer.

This clone was counted many times. J is TRBJ1-5 and V is TRBV9, with a weak D call TRBD1 (5 bases). The CDR3 is 18 amino acids. Between the trimmed V and J ends, which lost 3 bases and 0 bases, there was a span of 19 bases. The germline V gene encodes CDR1 SGDLS and CDR2 YYNGEE. DNA of the CDR3: TGTGCCAGCAGCGGCGAGGGAGGGACGGCGGATAGCAATCAGCCCCAGCATTTT. This translates into CASSGEGGTADSNQPQHF.

The J gene is TRBJ1-6, the V gene TRBV4-1; D not resolved. The CDR3 sequence is 15 residues long. The V gene lost 1 base and the J gene lost 7 bases, with 11 bases spanning the gap. Germline CDR1 and CDR2: MGHRA and YSYEKL. In nucleotides, the CDR3 is TGCGCCAGCAGCCAAGGGTGGGCGGAGAATTCACCCCTCCACTTT. This encodes CASSQGWAENSPLHF.

This clone was picked up many times. The chain is built from TRBV20-1 and TRBJ2-7; D not certain. V was pared by 5 bases and J by 2 bases, with 7 bases between. This CDR3 contains 11 residues. Germline assignment: CDR1 DFQATT and CDR2 SNEGSKA (reference sequence). The chain's CDR3 is CSAGVTYEQYF. The CDR3 DNA reads TGCAGTGCTGGGGTAACCTACGAGCAGTACTTC.

In this sample, this clone turned up a few times. The chain uses TRBV7-7 and TRBJ2-1, with 9 positions matching TRBD2. This CDR3 region has 15 residues. Germline V gives CDR1 SSHAT, CDR2 FNYEAQ (reference sequence). V lost 2 bases to trimming and J lost 7 bases; unmatched junction nucleotides: 6. The CDR3 is CASSLTAGGSNEQFF. The DNA of the CDR3 is TGTGCCAGCAGCTTAACAGCGGGGGGCTCGAATGAGCAGTTCTTC.

The chain combines TRBV5-1 with TRBJ2-1, with D possibly being TRBD2 (5 bases). This CDR3 comprises 13 residues. Per germline, CDR1 SGHRS and CDR2 YFSETQ. V was trimmed by 7 bases and J by 8 bases, leaving 16 bases between them. DNA of the CDR3: TGCGCCAGCTCGGCTGGGAGTAGCGATGAGCAGTTCTTC. Amino acids: CASSAGSSDEQFF.

This clone is a singleton in its sample. CDR3 DNA sequence: TGTGCCACCTGGGCGGGGAACTCACTTAACTATGGCTACACCTTC. It encodes CATWAGNSLNYGYTF. This chain links TRBV6-6 with TRBJ1-2; D gene uncertain. CDR3 length equals 15 residues. Germline-derived CDR1 and CDR2 are MNHNY and SVGAGI (reference sequence). The V and J ends lost 10 bases and 1 base respectively, with 19 bases between them.

The chain couples TRBV5-1 to TRBJ2-7; D possibly corresponds to TRBD2 (5 bases). Germline V CDR1 and CDR2: SGHRS, YFSETQ. There are 15 residues in the CDR3. The V gene lost 5 bases and the J gene lost 3 bases, with 18 bases spanning the gap. CDR3 residues: CASRFYSDTHYEQYF. The DNA of the CDR3 is TGCGCCAGCAGGTTCTATAGCGACACTCACTACGAGCAGTACTTC.

The chain links TRBV19 to TRBJ2-3; either TRBD1 or TRBD2 may supply D (5 bases each). Trimming cost V 6 bases and J 0 bases, with 10 bases left between them. This CDR3 region has 14 residues. Germline CDR1 and CDR2: LNHDA and SQIVND (reference sequence). CDR3 residues: CASRQRGSTDTQYF. CDR3 DNA sequence: TGTGCCAGTAGGCAGAGGGGAAGCACAGATACGCAGTATTTT.

The chain carries TRBV7-2 and TRBJ2-2; the match to TRBD2 covers 8 bases. The CDR3 is 14 amino acids. V lost 5 bases, J lost 5 bases, and 4 bases stayed unmatched. Looked up from germline, CDR1 is SGHTA and CDR2 is FQGNSA. The CDR3 is CASSPTGGTGELFF. The DNA of the CDR3 is TGTGCCAGCAGCCCCACGGGGGGGACCGGGGAGCTGTTTTTT. The whole variable domain, filled in from reference TRBV7-2 and TRBJ2-2, reads GAGVSQSPSNKVTEKGKDVELRCDPISGHTALYWYRQSLGQGLEFLIYFQGNSAPDKSGLPSDRFSAERTGGSVSTLTIQRTQQEDSAVYLCASSPTGGTGELFFGEGSRLTVL.

The gene calls are TRBV5-1 and TRBJ2-5; D is unresolved. Deletions cut 5 bases from V and 2 bases from J, with 22 bases between. The CDR3 loop spans 17 amino acids. The germline V gene encodes CDR1 SGHRS and CDR2 YFSETQ. The CDR3 region is CASRLGRQHLRQETQYF. The CDR3 DNA sequence: TGCGCCAGCAGGCTTGGTCGGCAGCACCTAAGGCAAGAGACCCAGTACTTC.

The chain employs TRBV11-2 and TRBJ2-7; D is perhaps TRBD2 (7 bases). The CDR3 is made up of 15 amino acids. Germline assignment: CDR1 SGHAT and CDR2 FQNNGV. The V gene lost 1 base and the J gene lost 4 bases, with 14 bases spanning the gap. The CDR3 nucleotides read TGTGCCAGCAGCTTAGGTGGGGGGGCTGGGTACGAGCAGTACTTC. It is translated as CASSLGGGAGYEQYF. Drawing the rest from reference TRBV11-2 and TRBJ2-7, the complete variable domain is EAGVAQSPRYKIIEKRQSVAFWCNPISGHATLYWYQQILGQGPKLLIQFQNNGVVDDSQLPKDRFSAERLKGVDSTLKIQPAKLEDSAVYLCASSLGGGAGYEQYFGPGTRLTVT.

V and J are TRBV18 and TRBJ2-1, with D possibly being TRBD1 or TRBD2 (6 bases each). Germline V CDR1 and CDR2: KGHSH, LQKENI. This CDR3 has 19 residues. V was cut by 3 bases and J by 0 bases, with 21 bases left in between. The CDR3 DNA sequence: TGTGCCAGCTCACCTTTTATGGGGGCCCCCGGGAGCTCCTACAATGAGCAGTTCTTC. As protein: CASSPFMGAPGSSYNEQFF.

The genes are TRBV18 and TRBJ2-1, with 12 bases identical to TRBD2. Germline values: CDR1 KGHSH, CDR2 LQKENI. With 2 bases clipped from V and 2 bases from J, the junction kept 7 bases outside the gene matches. CDR3 length equals 18 residues. The CDR3 sequence is CASSPTSGGSYAYNEQFF. CDR3 in DNA: TGTGCCAGCTCACCAACTAGCGGGGGGTCGTACGCCTACAATGAGCAGTTCTTC.

The chain uses TRBV6-4 and TRBJ2-1, with D unclear. Trimming shortened V by 0 bases and J by 7 bases, and 7 bases separated the two germline ends. This CDR3 has 13 amino acids. Germline CDR1 and CDR2: MRHNA and SNTAGT. The chain's CDR3 is CASSDSIANEQFF. In DNA, the CDR3 is TGTGCCAGCAGTGACTCGATCGCTAATGAGCAGTTCTTC.

The rearrangement uses TRBV7-9 and TRBJ1-1, with D unresolved. V was shortened by 3 bases and J by 3 bases, with 5 bases between the two germline ends. CDR1 and CDR2 from the germline V gene are SEHNR and FQNEAQ (reference sequence). The CDR3 runs to 12 residues. The CDR3 region is CASSFPDTEAFF. CDR3 DNA sequence: TGTGCCAGCAGCTTCCCCGACACTGAAGCTTTCTTT.

The chain carries TRBV7-6 and TRBJ2-5, with a possible D match to TRBD2 (5 bases). This CDR3 has 11 residues. Trimming left V 4 bases short and J 9 bases short, with 9 bases between. Germline V lookup: CDR1 SGHVS, CDR2 FNYEAQ. The DNA for the CDR3 is TGTGCCAGCAGCTCTTCGGACTCCCAGTACTTC. It codes for CASSSSDSQYF.

This clone was counted between two and nine times. The rearrangement joins TRBV6-1 to TRBJ1-1; TRBD1 matches 8 bases. Germline CDR1 and CDR2: MNHNS and SASEGT. This CDR3 region has 14 residues. Trimming removed 8 bases from V and 1 base from J; junction bases left unmatched: 6. The CDR3 region is CASGPQGANTEAFF. The CDR3 DNA reads as TGTGCCAGCGGACCCCAGGGGGCGAACACTGAAGCTTTCTTT.

The CDR3 sequence: CASSMGTVMNNSPLHF. CDR3 DNA: TGTGCCAGTAGTATGGGGACAGTTATGAATAATTCACCCCTCCACTTT. The chain uses TRBV19 and TRBJ1-6; 7 nucleotides match TRBD1. The CDR3 runs 16 residues. Trimming took 3 bases from V and 5 from J; bases not matched to a gene: 7. Per the germline V gene, CDR1 is LNHDA and CDR2 is SQIVND (reference sequence).